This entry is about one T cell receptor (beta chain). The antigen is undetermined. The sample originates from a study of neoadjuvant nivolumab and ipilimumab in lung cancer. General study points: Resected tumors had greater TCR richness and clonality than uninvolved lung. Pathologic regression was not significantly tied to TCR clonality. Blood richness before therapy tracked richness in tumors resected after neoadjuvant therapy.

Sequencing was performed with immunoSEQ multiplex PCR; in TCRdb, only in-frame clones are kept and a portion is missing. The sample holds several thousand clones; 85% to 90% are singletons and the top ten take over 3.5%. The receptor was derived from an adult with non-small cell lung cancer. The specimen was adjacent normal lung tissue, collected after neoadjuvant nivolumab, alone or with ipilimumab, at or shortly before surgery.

CDR3 sequence (DNA): TGTGCCAGCAGCTTTGCCGGGGCTAGCACAGATACGCAGTATTTT. Its protein is CASSFAGASTDTQYF. The J gene is TRBJ2-3, the V gene TRBV7-9, with D perhaps assigned TRBD1 or TRBD2 (5 bases each). CDR1 SEHNR and CDR2 FQNEAQ come from the germline V gene (reference sequence). Between the trimmed V and J ends, which lost 3 bases and 0 bases, there was a span of 10 bases. The CDR3 loop spans 15 amino acids.